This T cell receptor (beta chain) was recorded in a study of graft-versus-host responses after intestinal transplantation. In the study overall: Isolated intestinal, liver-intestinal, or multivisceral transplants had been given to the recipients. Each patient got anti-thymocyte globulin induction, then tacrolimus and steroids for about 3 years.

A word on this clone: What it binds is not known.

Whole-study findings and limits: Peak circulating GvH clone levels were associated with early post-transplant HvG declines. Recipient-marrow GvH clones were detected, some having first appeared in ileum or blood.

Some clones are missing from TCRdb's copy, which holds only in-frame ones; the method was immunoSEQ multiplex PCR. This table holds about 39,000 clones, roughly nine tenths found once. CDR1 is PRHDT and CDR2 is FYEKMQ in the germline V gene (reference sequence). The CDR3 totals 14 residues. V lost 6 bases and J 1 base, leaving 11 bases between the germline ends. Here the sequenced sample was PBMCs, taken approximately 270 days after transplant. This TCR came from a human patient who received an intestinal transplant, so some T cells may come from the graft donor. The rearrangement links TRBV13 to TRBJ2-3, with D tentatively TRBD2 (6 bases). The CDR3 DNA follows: TGTGCCAGCAGTCGCGGGGATGGCACAGATACGCAGTATTTT. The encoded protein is CASSRGDGTDTQYF. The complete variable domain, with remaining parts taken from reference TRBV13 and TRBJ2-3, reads AAGVIQSPRHLIKEKRETATLKCYPIPRHDTVYWYQQGPGQDPQFLISFYEKMQSDKGSIPDRFSAQQFSDYHSELNMSSLELGDSALYFCASSRGDGTDTQYFGPGTRLTVL.